A single sample gave rise to the 27 T cell receptor beta chains below, sequenced in a study of OX40 agonist ivuxolimab in advanced cancers. Data came from immunoSEQ multiplex PCR; TCRdb stores just in-frame clones and leaves some out. The sample lists 9,500 to 15,000 clones, 80% to 85% seen once, with about 14% in the top ten. Sequencing used CD4+ or CD8+ T cells sorted from blood, obtained in a trial of the OX40 agonist ivuxolimab. Source of these receptors: an adult with an advanced solid tumor such as melanoma, head and neck, liver or kidney cancer.

This clone was detected only once. This chain links TRBV4-1 with TRBJ1-1; D gene uncertain. Germline V gene sequence: CDR1 MGHRA, CDR2 YSYEKL. This CDR3 has 15 residues. V was shortened by 0 bases and J by 5 bases, with 13 bases between the two germline ends. CDR3 loop: CASSQDQGQRTEAFF. The CDR3 nucleotides read TGCGCCAGCAGCCAAGACCAAGGGCAGAGGACTGAAGCTTTCTTT.

This chain uses TRBV7-9 with TRBJ1-1; TRBD1 is a possible D gene (6 bases). Trimming cost V 4 bases and J 0 bases, with 12 bases left between them. Germline assignment: CDR1 SEHNR and CDR2 FQNEAQ (reference sequence). The CDR3 is 15 amino acids. This CDR3 reads CASSSARTVNTEAFF. The CDR3 nucleotides are TGTGCCAGCAGCTCCGCCCGGACAGTGAACACTGAAGCTTTCTTT.

The rearrangement joins TRBV2 to TRBJ1-4; 7 nucleotides align to TRBD1. Germline CDR1 SNHLY, CDR2 FYNNEI. This CDR3 is 12 amino acids long. The junction had 6 bases not matched to a gene; V was cut back by 7 bases and J by 10 bases. The CDR3 DNA reads as TGTGCCAGCAATGAGGGGGCGAGAAAACTGTTTTTT. Protein: CASNEGARKLFF.

The chain links TRBV21-1 to TRBJ2-2; the D call TRBD2 from the table was never checked on the DNA. TRBV21-1 has pseudogene status. This CDR3 spans 16 amino acids. CDR3 nucleotide sequence: TGTGCCAGCAGCAAAGTAAAGGGAGGAGGCACCGGGGAGCTGTTTTTT. Protein: CASSKVKGGGTGELFF.

This clone is labeled as medium-sized (0.01 to 0.1%). The chain carries TRBV9 and TRBJ2-7; D is perhaps TRBD2 (5 bases). Germline CDR1 is SGDLS and CDR2 is YYNGEE. The CDR3 loop spans 13 amino acids. Deletions cut 0 bases from V and 3 bases from J, with 7 bases between. CDR3: CASSVDGDYEQYF. In DNA, the CDR3 is TGTGCCAGCAGCGTAGACGGGGACTACGAGCAGTACTTC.

CDR3 sequence reads: CATGTSVNNEQFF. In DNA, the CDR3 is TGTGCCACCGGGACTAGCGTTAACAATGAGCAGTTCTTC. V usage is TRBV2 and J usage is TRBJ2-1; 10 nucleotides align to TRBD2. Losses at the gene ends were 10 bases for V and 5 bases for J; bases not matched to a gene: 5. This CDR3 spans 13 amino acids. Per the germline V gene, CDR1 is SNHLY and CDR2 is FYNNEI.

J is TRBJ2-3 and V is TRBV7-3; 7 bases align to TRBD2. V lost 5 bases, J lost 5 bases, and 1 base stayed unmatched. Germline V lookup: CDR1 SGHTA, CDR2 FQGTGA. The CDR3 extends over 12 amino acids. The CDR3 DNA reads TGTGCCAGCAGCCCTAGCGGAGATACGCAGTATTTT. Translation: CASSPSGDTQYF.

A few counts support this clone. The chain uses TRBV27 and TRBJ2-5; TRBD1 or TRBD2 may be the D gene (6 bases each). CDR3 size: 17 residues. Germline V gives CDR1 MNHEY, CDR2 SMNVEV (reference sequence). V was trimmed by 2 bases and J by 2 bases, leaving 18 bases between them. The CDR3 bases are TGTGCCAGCAGTTTACGACCCGGACGGGGGCGGCAAGAGACCCAGTACTTC. The encoded protein is CASSLRPGRGRQETQYF.

About this clone: A read error may account for a junction end that differs from germline. The chain couples TRBV7-3 to TRBJ2-5; D perhaps matches TRBD2 (7 bases). The CDR3 consists of 12 residues. Germline V CDR1 and CDR2: SGHTA, FQGTGA. This chain's CDR3 is CASSSGGGGLDF. The CDR3 DNA follows: TGTGCCAGCAGCTCAGGAGGGGGGGGTCTGGACTTC.

With respect to this clone: In the same sample, other DNA sequences code for this CDR3. The genes are TRBV28 and TRBJ1-5, with D tentatively TRBD1 (5 bases). The CDR3 consists of 15 residues. Trimming removed 3 bases at V and 7 bases at J, with 16 bases between. The V gene's germline CDR1 is MDHEN and CDR2 SYDVKM. The CDR3 coding sequence is TGTGCCAGCAGTTTGGGCCAGGGTTTTCGGCAGCCCCAGCATTTT. Amino acids: CASSLGQGFRQPQHF.

The J gene is TRBJ2-7, the V gene TRBV13; D unclear. This CDR3 has 12 residues. Deletions cut 5 bases from V and 5 bases from J, with 10 bases between. Germline V CDR1 and CDR2: PRHDT, FYEKMQ (reference sequence). CDR3 sequence (DNA): TGTGCCAGCAGCGAACTTCCCAACGAGCAGTACTTC. This translates into CASSELPNEQYF.

The V gene is TRBV4-3, the J gene TRBJ2-1; D not certain. The CDR3 runs 14 residues. Germline CDR1 is LGHNA and CDR2 is YSLEER. Trimming pared 2 bases from V and 0 bases from J, leaving 5 bases between. As DNA, the CDR3 is TGCGCCAGCAGCCAATCTAGCTCCTACAATGAGCAGTTCTTC. It specifies CASSQSSSYNEQFF.

Notes on this clone: This could be a read error, since a much larger clone is one nucleotide away. Other DNA sequences in this specimen translate into the identical CDR3. V usage is TRBV4-3 and J usage is TRBJ1-3; no clear D gene. The V gene's germline CDR1 is LGHNA and CDR2 YSLEER. V gave up 1 base and J gave up 0 bases, with 4 bases separating them. The CDR3 consists of 14 residues. In DNA, the CDR3 is TGCGCCAGCAGCCAAGGTGACTCTGGAAACACCATATATTTT. Translation: CASSQGDSGNTIYF.

V and J are TRBV9 and TRBJ2-2; 7 nucleotides line up with TRBD1. Germline V gene sequence: CDR1 SGDLS, CDR2 YYNGEE. The CDR3 covers 16 residues. The J segment lost 4 bases and the V segment lost 0 bases, leaving 6 bases of the junction unmatched. The CDR3 DNA sequence: TGTGCCAGCAGCGTAGCTCTACAGGGGTTCACCGGGGAGCTGTTTTTT. Protein product: CASSVALQGFTGELFF. The full variable domain, in which reference TRBV9 and TRBJ2-2 provide the parts outside the CDR3, is DSGVTQTPKHLITATGQRVTLRCSPRSGDLSVYWYQQSLDQGLQFLIQYYNGEERAKGNILERFSAQQFPDLHSELNLSSLELGDSALYFCASSVALQGFTGELFFGEGSRLTVL.

The chain links TRBV11-1 to TRBJ1-6, with unresolved D. Between the trimmed V and J ends, which lost 3 bases and 7 bases, there was a span of 10 bases. In germline, CDR1 is SGHAT, CDR2 FQDESV (reference sequence). CDR3 length: 14 residues. The CDR3 region has the DNA TGTGCCAGCAGCTTCCGGGGAAACAATTCACCCCTCCACTTT. This encodes CASSFRGNNSPLHF.

This clone is categorized as medium-sized. This chain connects TRBV11-2 to TRBJ2-1; the match to TRBD2 covers 9 bases. CDR1 is SGHAT and CDR2 is FQNNGV in the germline V gene. Trimming at V came to 8 bases and at J to 4 bases, leaving 12 bases not matched to a gene. The CDR3 runs to 16 residues. The CDR3 DNA follows: TGTGCCAGCCTAGTAGCGGGAGATCTTTTTTACAATGAGCAGTTCTTC. Protein sequence: CASLVAGDLFYNEQFF.

The chain joins TRBV14 to TRBJ2-3, with TRBD1 as a possible D gene (7 bases). Trimming removed 0 bases at V and 2 bases at J, with 12 bases between. The germline gives CDR1 SGHDN, CDR2 FVKESK. There are 16 residues in the CDR3. CDR3: CASSQEAGQFTDTQYF. CDR3 DNA: TGTGCCAGCAGCCAAGAGGCGGGACAGTTCACAGATACGCAGTATTTT.

This clone came up once. The V and J genes are TRBV15 and TRBJ1-5; D is ambiguous. From germline, CDR1 is LNHNV and CDR2 YYDKDF (reference sequence). The length of the CDR3 is 15 residues. The CDR3 sequence is CTIKPEANSNQPQHF. CDR3 sequence (DNA): TGTACCATCAAGCCAGAGGCAAATAGCAATCAGCCCCAGCATTTT.

This chain connects TRBV7-9 to TRBJ2-3, with TRBD1 matching 9 bases. Germline V gene lookup returns CDR1 SEHNR and CDR2 FQNEAQ (reference sequence). The J segment lost 3 bases and the V segment lost 3 bases, leaving 7 bases of the junction unmatched. This CDR3 is 16 amino acids long. The CDR3 nucleotides are TGTGCCAGCAGCTTTTCGGGACAGGGAGGGACAGATACGCAGTATTTT. Translated: CASSFSGQGGTDTQYF.

V and J are TRBV7-9 and TRBJ2-7, with D hard to call. Germline CDR1 is SEHNR and CDR2 is FQNEAQ (reference sequence). Trimming left V 0 bases short and J 3 bases short, with 9 bases between. The CDR3 consists of 14 residues. This CDR3 reads CASSLARTDYEQYF. The CDR3 DNA reads TGTGCCAGCAGCTTAGCGCGTACAGACTACGAGCAGTACTTC.

This chain connects TRBV6-5 to TRBJ2-3; D is possibly TRBD2 (5 bases). Germline-derived CDR1 and CDR2 are MNHEY and SVGAGI. The V end was cut by 0 bases, the J end by 0 bases, with 7 bases between. This CDR3 is built from 15 residues. CDR3 sequence reads: CASSYSIASTDTQYF. DNA of the CDR3: TGTGCCAGCAGTTACTCGATAGCGAGCACAGATACGCAGTATTTT.

The gene calls are TRBV15 and TRBJ2-7, with D maybe TRBD1 (7 bases). This CDR3 comprises 14 residues. Germline CDR1 LNHNV, CDR2 YYDKDF (reference sequence). V was cut by 5 bases and J by 6 bases, with 17 bases left in between. The CDR3, as DNA: TGTGCCACCAGCCGGACAGGACTACGGGTCGAGCAGTACTTC. It translates to CATSRTGLRVEQYF.

V usage is TRBV11-3 and J usage is TRBJ2-1, with D possibly called TRBD1 or TRBD2 (5 bases each). Germline V gene data show CDR1 as SGHNT and CDR2 as YENEEA. Trimming took 2 bases from V and 6 from J, leaving 11 bases between them. This CDR3 region has 14 residues. CDR3: CASSLRGASNEQFF. The CDR3 DNA is TGTGCCAGCAGCTTACGAGGGGCCAGCAATGAGCAGTTCTTC. Full variable domain (outside the CDR3, taken from reference TRBV11-3 and TRBJ2-1): EAGVVQSPRYKIIEKKQPVAFWCNPISGHNTLYWYLQNLGQGPELLIRYENEEAVDDSQLPKDRFSAERLKGVDSTLKIQPAELGDSAVYLCASSLRGASNEQFFGPGTRLTVL.

The V and J genes are TRBV7-2 and TRBJ2-3, with TRBD1 identical over 7 bases. CDR3 length equals 17 residues. Germline CDR1 SGHTA, CDR2 FQGNSA. With 0 bases clipped from V and 4 bases from J, the junction kept 10 bases outside the gene matches. This CDR3 is CASSLAPPGRGSDTQYF. The DNA of the CDR3 is TGTGCCAGCAGCTTAGCCCCCCCGGGCAGGGGGTCAGATACGCAGTATTTT.

Concerning this clone itself: In the same sample, other DNA sequences code for this CDR3. The rearrangement uses TRBV9 and TRBJ2-7, with 12 bases fitting TRBD1. Trimming removed 2 bases from V and 6 bases from J; junction bases left unmatched: 3. This CDR3 has 14 amino acids. Germline CDR1 reads SGDLS; CDR2 reads YYNGEE. CDR3 protein: CASSVGQGAREQYF. In DNA form, the CDR3 reads TGTGCCAGCAGCGTGGGACAGGGGGCGCGCGAGCAGTACTTC.

The genes are TRBV27 and TRBJ2-3; TRBD2 matches at 9 bases. V dropped 6 bases and J dropped 3; count of bases not matched to a gene: 19. Germline V gene sequence: CDR1 MNHEY, CDR2 SMNVEV (reference sequence). The length of the CDR3 is 19 residues. The CDR3 DNA reads as TGTGCCAGCAGAAGAAACCCCACTCCAGGGGGACTAGCAACAGATACGCAGTATTTT. It translates to CASRRNPTPGGLATDTQYF.

The chain combines TRBV7-3 with TRBJ2-1, with unresolved D. The germline V gene has CDR1 SGHTA and CDR2 FQGTGA. V gave up 3 bases and J gave up 7 bases, with 7 bases separating them. The CDR3 length is 12 residues. In DNA form, the CDR3 reads TGTGCCAGCAGCTTGAGTGGAAATGAGCAGTTCTTC. Its translation is CASSLSGNEQFF.